The sequence of this T cell receptor (beta chain) was determined in a study of yellow fever vaccine responses in identical twins. Study results and limitations: Vaccine-induced T cell responses in twins were reportedly observed to appear partly convergent, partly personalized.

TCRdb reanalysed the RT-PCR reads using MiXCR and keeps one entry per CDR3 protein. This sample has fewer than 1,000 distinct CDR3 sequences, with around four fifths found just once. On this clonotype: Antigen specificity is unknown.

The sequencing here drew on T cells from blood (PBMCs), unsorted or a sorted subset (not recorded which), taken before or after yellow fever vaccination (not recorded which). The sequence was obtained from a female donor who received the yellow fever vaccine.

CDR3 sequence: CASSIGTLEQYF. The CDR3 DNA sequence: TGTGCCAGTAGTATAGGCACCCTCGAGCAGTACTTC. The genes are TRBV19 and TRBJ2-7; D unclear. V lost 1 base to trimming and J lost 6 bases, with 7 bases between them. CDR3 length: 12 residues. The germline V gene has CDR1 LNHDA and CDR2 SQIVND (reference sequence). Complete variable domain (other parts from reference TRBV19 and TRBJ2-7): DGGITQSPKYLFRKEGQNVTLSCEQNLNHDAMYWYRQDPGQGLRLIYYSQIVNDFQKGDIAEGYSVSREKKESFPLTVTSAQKNPTAFYLCASSIGTLEQYFGPGTRLTVT.